This TCR beta chain was retrieved from a study of blood T cells in healthy people across ages. Study information: Per two T cells, about one barcoded beta molecule was captured through template switching.

V lost 7 bases to trimming and J lost 3 bases; unmatched junction nucleotides: 14. Germline CDR1 and CDR2: DFQATT and SNEGSKA (reference sequence). The CDR3 covers 15 residues. Study observations and caveats: Relative to aged donors, long-lived donors carried more naive CD4+ cells and displayed higher diversity. Researchers deemed the diversity estimates from one million T cells underestimates. Naive T cell percentage and TCR beta diversity correlated strongly.

Notes on this clonotype: Its specificity is unknown.

A sample-barcoded 5' primer and a J-beta primer mix were used in a second PCR of roughly 6 to 11 cycles. TCRdb ran MiXCR on the 5' RACE reads and lists one entry per CDR3 protein. The data contain around 750,000 distinct CDR3 sequences, roughly 53% of them seen just once; the ten biggest clones take up around 40%. This TCR derives from a man aged 80 or over in good health. The chain has TRBV20-1 and TRBJ2-5, with TRBD2 matching 7 bases. Sequences were obtained from blood. The CDR3 spells CSVLRQRGGKETQYF. Here the CDR3 DNA reads TGCAGTGTTTTACGGCAGCGGGGAGGGAAAGAGACCCAGTACTTC.